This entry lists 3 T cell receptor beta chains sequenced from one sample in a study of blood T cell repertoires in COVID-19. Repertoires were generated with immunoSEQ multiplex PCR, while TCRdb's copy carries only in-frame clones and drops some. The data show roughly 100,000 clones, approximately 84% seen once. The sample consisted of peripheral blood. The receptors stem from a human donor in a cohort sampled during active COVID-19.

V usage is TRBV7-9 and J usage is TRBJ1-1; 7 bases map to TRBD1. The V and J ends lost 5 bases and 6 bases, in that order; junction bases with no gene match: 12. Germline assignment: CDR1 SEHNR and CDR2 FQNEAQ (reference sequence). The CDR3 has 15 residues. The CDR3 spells CASSLRGSVVAEAFF. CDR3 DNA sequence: TGTGCCAGCAGCCTCAGGGGGTCTGTAGTGGCTGAAGCTTTCTTT.

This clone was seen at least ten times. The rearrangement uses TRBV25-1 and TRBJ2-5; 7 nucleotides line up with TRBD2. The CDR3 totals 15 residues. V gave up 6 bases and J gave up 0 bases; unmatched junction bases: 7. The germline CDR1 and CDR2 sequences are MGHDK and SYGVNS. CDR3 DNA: TGTGCCAGCAGGAGAGCGGGGATCTACCAAGAGACCCAGTACTTC. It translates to CASRRAGIYQETQYF.

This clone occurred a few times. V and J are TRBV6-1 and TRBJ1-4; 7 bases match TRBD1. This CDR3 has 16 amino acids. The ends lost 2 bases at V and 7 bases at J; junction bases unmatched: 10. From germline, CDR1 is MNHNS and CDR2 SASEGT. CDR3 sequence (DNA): TGTGCCAGCAGTGAAAACAGGGGCGCGGGTGGTGAAAAACTGTTTTTT. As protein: CASSENRGAGGEKLFF.